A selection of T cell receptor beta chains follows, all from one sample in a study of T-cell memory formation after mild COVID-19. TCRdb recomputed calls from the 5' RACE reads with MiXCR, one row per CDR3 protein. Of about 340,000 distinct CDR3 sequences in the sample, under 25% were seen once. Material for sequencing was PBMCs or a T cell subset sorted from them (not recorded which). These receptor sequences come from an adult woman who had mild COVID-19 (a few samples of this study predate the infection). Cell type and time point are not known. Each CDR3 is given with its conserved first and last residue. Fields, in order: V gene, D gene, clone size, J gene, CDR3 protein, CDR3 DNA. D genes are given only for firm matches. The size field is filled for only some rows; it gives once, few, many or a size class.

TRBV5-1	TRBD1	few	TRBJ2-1	CASTPWERQGNNEQFF	TGCGCCAGCACCCCTTGGGAAAGACAGGGTAACAATGAGCAGTTCTTC
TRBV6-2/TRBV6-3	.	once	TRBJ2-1	CATRDFLDEQFF	TGTGCCACCCGGGACTTCCTTGACGAGCAGTTCTTC
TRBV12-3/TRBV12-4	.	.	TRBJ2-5	CASALGETQYF	TGTGCCAGTGCCCTAGGGGAGACCCAGTACTTC
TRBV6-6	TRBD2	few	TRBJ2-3	CASSYLTGGAGSDTQYF	TGTGCCAGCAGTTACTTAACCGGGGGGGCCGGTTCAGATACGCAGTATTTT
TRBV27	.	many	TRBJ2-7	CASSPNLATNYEQYF	TGTGCCAGCAGTCCCAACCTGGCAACAAACTACGAGCAGTACTTC
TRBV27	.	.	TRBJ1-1	CASSPSWNTEAFF	TGTGCCAGCAGTCCGAGTTGGAACACTGAAGCTTTCTTT
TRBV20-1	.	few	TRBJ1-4	CSARALTDNEKLFF	TGCAGTGCTAGAGCCTTGACAGATAATGAAAAACTGTTTTTT
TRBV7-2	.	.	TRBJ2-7	CASRVDSLPSYEQYF	TGTGCCAGCAGAGTGGACTCGTTACCCTCCTACGAGCAGTACTTC
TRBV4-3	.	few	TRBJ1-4	CASDMHRETNNEKLFF	TGCGCCAGCGATATGCACCGGGAAACTAATAATGAAAAACTGTTTTTT
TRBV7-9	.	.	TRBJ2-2	CASSQRDPYTGELFF	TGTGCCAGCAGCCAAAGGGACCCATACACCGGGGAGCTGTTTTTT
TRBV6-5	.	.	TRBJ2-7	CASSYPGRRGEQYF	TGTGCCAGCAGTTACCCGGGACGGAGAGGCGAGCAGTACTTC